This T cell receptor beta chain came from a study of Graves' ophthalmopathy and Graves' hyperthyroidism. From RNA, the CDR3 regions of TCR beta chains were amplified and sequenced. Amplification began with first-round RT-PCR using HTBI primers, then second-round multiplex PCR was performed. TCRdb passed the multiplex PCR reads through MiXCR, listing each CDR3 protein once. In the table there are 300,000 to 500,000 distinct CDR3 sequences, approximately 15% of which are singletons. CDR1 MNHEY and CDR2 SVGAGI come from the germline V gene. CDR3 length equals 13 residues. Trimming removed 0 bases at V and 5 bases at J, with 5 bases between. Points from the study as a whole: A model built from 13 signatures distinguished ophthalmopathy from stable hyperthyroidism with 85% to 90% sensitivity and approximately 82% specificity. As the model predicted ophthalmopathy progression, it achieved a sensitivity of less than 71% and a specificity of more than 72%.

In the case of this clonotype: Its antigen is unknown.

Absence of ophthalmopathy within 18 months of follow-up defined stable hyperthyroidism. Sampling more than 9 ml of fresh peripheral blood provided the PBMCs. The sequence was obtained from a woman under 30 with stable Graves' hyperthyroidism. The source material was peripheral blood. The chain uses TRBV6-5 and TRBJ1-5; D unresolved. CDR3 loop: CASSYSPDQPQHF. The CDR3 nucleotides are TGTGCCAGCAGTTACTCCCCGGATCAGCCCCAGCATTTT.